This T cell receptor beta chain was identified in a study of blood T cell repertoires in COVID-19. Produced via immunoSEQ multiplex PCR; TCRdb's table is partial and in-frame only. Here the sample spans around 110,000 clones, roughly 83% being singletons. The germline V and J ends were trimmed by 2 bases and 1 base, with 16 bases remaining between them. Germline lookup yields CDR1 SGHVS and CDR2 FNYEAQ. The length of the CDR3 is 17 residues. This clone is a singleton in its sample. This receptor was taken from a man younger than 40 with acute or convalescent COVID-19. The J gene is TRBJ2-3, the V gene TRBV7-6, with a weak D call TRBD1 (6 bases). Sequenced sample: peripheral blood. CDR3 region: CASSLLWGPGGTDTQYF. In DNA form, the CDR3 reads TGTGCCAGCAGCTTACTATGGGGCCCAGGGGGCACAGATACGCAGTATTTT.